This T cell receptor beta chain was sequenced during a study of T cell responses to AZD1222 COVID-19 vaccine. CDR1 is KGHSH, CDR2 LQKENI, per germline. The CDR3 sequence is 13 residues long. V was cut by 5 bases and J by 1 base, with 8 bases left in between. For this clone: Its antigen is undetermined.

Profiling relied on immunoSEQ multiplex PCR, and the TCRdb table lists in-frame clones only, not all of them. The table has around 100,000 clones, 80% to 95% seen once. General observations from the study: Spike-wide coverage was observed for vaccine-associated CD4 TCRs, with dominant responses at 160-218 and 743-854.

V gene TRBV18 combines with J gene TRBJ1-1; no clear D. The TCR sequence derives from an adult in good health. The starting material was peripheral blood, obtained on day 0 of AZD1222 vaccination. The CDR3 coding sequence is TGTGCCAGCTCAGGTCAGGAGAACACTGAAGCTTTCTTT. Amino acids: CASSGQENTEAFF.